This T cell receptor beta chain was profiled in a study of blood T cell repertoires in COVID-19. Background on the study: PBMCs, B-cell-depleted T cells, or T cells provided the cDNA or gDNA that made up the material.

Assay: immunoSEQ multiplex PCR; the TCRdb copy retains only in-frame clones and omits some. The table records approximately 210,000 clones, about 90% of them present only once. Material: peripheral blood. This TCR was recovered from a young man with acute or convalescent COVID-19.

The CDR3 spells CASSGGTLPPGANVLTF. The CDR3 DNA sequence: TGTGCCAGCAGTGGCGGGACCCTACCACCTGGGGCCAACGTCCTGACTTTC. The chain employs TRBV27 and TRBJ2-6, with a tentative D call TRBD2 (6 bases). The V gene's germline CDR1 is MNHEY and CDR2 SMNVEV (reference sequence). The ends were cut back, 5 bases at V and 2 bases at J, with 16 bases in the middle. The CDR3 is 17 amino acids. Drawing the rest from reference TRBV27 and TRBJ2-6, the complete variable domain is EAQVTQNPRYLITVTGKKLTVTCSQNMNHEYMSWYRQDPGLGLRQIYYSMNVEVTDKGDVPEGYKVSRKEKRNFPLILESPSPNQTSLYFCASSGGTLPPGANVLTFGAGSRLTVL.